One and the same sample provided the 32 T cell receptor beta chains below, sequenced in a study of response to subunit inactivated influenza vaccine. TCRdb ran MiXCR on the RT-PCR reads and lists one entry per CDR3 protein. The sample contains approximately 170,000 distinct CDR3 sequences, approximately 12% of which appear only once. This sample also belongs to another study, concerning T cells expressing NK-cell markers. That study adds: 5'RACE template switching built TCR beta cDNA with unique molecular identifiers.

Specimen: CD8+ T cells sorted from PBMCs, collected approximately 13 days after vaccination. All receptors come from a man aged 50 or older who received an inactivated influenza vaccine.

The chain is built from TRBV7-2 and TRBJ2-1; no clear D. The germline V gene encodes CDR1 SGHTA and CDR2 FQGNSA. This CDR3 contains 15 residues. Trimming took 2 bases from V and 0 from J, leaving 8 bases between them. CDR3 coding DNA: TGTGCCAGCAGCTTATACCCGAGCTCCTACAATGAGCAGTTCTTC. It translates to CASSLYPSSYNEQFF.

CDR3 residues: CASSAGSGREETQYF. CDR3 DNA sequence: TGTGCCAGCAGCGCCGGGTCCGGGAGGGAAGAGACCCAGTACTTC. This rearrangement joins TRBV9 to TRBJ2-5, with 8 bases identical to TRBD2. V lost 3 bases, J lost 3 bases, and 7 bases stayed unmatched. In germline, CDR1 is SGDLS, CDR2 YYNGEE. The CDR3 is 15 residues long.

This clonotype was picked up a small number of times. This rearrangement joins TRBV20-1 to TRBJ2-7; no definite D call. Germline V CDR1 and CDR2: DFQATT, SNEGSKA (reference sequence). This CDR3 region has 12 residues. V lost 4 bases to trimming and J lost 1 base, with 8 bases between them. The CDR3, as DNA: TGCAGTGCTACACCTCCATCCTACGAGCAGTACTTC. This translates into CSATPPSYEQYF.

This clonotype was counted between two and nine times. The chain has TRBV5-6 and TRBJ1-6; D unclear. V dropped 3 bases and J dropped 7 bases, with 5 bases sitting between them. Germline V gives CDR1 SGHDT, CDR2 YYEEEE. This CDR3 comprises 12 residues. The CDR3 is CASSSGNSPLHF. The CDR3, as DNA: TGTGCCAGCAGCTCGGGGAATTCACCCCTCCACTTT.

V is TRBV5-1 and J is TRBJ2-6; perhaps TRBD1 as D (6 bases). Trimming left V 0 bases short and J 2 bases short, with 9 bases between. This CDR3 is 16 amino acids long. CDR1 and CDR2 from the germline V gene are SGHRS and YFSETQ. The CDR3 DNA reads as TGCGCCAGCAGCTTGGCTGGGGGCGCTGGGGCCAACGTCCTGACTTTC. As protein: CASSLAGGAGANVLTF. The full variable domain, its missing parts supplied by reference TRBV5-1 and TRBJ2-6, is KAGVTQTPRYLIKTRGQQVTLSCSPISGHRSVSWYQQTPGQGLQFLFEYFSETQRNKGNFPGRFSGRQFSNSRSEMNVSTLELGDSALYLCASSLAGGAGANVLTFGAGSRLTVL.

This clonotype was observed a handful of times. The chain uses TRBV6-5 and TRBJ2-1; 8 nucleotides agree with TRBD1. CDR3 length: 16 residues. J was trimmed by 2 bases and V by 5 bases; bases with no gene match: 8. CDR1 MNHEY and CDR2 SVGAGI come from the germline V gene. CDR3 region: CASSLDRGYPYNEQFF. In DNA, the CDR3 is TGTGCCAGCAGTCTCGACAGGGGCTACCCCTACAATGAGCAGTTCTTC.

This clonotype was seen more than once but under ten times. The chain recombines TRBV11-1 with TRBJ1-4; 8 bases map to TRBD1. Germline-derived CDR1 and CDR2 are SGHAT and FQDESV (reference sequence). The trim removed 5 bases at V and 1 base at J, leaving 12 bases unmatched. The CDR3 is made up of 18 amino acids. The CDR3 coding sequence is TGTGCCAGCAGCCCCACAATTGCAGGGGGCCTAACTAATGAAAAACTGTTTTTT. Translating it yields CASSPTIAGGLTNEKLFF.

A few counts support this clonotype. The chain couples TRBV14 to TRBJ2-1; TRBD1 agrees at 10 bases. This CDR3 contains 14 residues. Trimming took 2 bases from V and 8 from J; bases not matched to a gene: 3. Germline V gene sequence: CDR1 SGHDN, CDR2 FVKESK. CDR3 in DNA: TGTGCCAGCAGCCAATTGGACAGGGGGGATGAGCAGTTCTTC. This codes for CASSQLDRGDEQFF.

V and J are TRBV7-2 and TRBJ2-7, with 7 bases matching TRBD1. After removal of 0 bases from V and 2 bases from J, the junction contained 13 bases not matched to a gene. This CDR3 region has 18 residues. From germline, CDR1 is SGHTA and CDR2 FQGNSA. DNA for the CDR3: TGTGCCAGCAGCTTAGCTATGGGGGACAGACCCCTTCCCTACGAGCAGTACTTC. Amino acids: CASSLAMGDRPLPYEQYF.

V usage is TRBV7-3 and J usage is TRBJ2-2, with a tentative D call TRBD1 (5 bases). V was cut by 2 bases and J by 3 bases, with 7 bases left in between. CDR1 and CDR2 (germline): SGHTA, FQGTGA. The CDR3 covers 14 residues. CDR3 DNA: TGTGCCAGCAGCTTACAGGGATACACCGGGGAGCTGTTTTTT. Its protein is CASSLQGYTGELFF.

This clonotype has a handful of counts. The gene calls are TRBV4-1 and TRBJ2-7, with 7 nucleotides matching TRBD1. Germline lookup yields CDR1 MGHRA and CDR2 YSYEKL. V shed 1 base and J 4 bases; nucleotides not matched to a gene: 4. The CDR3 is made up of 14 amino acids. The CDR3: CASSQVGTAYEQYF. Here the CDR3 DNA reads TGCGCCAGCAGCCAAGTTGGGACAGCATACGAGCAGTACTTC.

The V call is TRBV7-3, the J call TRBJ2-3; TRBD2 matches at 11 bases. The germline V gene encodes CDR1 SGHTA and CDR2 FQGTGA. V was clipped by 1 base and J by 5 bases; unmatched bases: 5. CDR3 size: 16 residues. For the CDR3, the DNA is TGTGCCAGCAGCTTAAGCCCAGGACTAGCGGGAGATACGCAGTATTTT. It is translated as CASSLSPGLAGDTQYF.

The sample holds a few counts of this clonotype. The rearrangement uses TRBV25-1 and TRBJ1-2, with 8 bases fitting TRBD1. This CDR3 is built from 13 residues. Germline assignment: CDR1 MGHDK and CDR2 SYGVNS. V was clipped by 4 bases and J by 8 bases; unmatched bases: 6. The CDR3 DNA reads TGTGCCAGCAGTGTTGGACAGGGACTCGGCTACACCTTC. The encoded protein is CASSVGQGLGYTF.

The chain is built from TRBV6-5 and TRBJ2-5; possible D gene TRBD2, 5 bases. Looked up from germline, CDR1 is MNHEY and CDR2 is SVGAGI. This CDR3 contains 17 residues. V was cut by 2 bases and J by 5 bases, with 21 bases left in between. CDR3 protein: CASSYGLEDGLSETQYF. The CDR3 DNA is TGTGCCAGCAGTTACGGTTTGGAGGACGGCCTTTCGGAGACCCAGTACTTC.

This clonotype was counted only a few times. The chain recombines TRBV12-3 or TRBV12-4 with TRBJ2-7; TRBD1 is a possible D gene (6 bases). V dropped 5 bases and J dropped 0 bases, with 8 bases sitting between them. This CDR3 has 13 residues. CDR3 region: CASSRTVSYEQYF. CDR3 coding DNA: TGTGCCAGCAGTCGGACAGTCTCCTACGAGCAGTACTTC.

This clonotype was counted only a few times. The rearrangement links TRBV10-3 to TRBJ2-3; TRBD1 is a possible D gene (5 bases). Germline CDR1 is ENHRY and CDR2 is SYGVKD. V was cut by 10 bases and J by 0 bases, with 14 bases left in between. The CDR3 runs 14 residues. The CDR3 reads CATQWTLSTDTQYF. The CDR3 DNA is TGTGCCACCCAATGGACACTTAGCACAGATACGCAGTATTTT.

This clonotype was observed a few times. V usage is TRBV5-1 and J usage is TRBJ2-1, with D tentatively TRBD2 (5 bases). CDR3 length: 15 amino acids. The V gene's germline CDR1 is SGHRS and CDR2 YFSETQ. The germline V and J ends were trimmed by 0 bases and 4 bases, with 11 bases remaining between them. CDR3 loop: CASSLGASQYNEQFF. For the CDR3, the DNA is TGCGCCAGCAGCTTGGGGGCTAGCCAATACAATGAGCAGTTCTTC.

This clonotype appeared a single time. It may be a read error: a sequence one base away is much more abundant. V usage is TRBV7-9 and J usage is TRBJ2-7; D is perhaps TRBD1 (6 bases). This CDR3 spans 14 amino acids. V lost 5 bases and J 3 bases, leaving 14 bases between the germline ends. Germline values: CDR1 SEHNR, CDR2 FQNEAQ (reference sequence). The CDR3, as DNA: TGTGCCAGCAGCCCAACAGGGCCTATCTACGAGCAGTACTTC. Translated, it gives CASSPTGPIYEQYF. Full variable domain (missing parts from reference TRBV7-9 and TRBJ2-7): DTGVSQNPRHKITKRGQNVTFRCDPISEHNRLYWYRQTLGQGPEFLTYFQNEAQLEKSRLLSDRFSAERPKGSFSTLEIQRTEQGDSAMYLCASSPTGPIYEQYFGPGTRLTVT.

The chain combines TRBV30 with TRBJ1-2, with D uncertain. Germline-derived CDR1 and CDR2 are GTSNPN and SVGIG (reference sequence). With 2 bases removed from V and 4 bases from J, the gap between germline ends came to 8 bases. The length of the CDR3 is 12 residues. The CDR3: CAWSPGSYGYTF. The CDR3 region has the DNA TGTGCCTGGAGTCCGGGGAGCTATGGCTACACCTTC.

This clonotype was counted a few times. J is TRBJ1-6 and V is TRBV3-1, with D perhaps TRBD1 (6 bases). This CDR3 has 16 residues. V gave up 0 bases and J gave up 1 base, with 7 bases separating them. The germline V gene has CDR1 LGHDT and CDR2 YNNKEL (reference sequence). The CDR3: CASSQDQGSYNSPLHF. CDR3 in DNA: TGTGCCAGCAGCCAAGATCAGGGGTCCTATAATTCACCCCTCCACTTT.

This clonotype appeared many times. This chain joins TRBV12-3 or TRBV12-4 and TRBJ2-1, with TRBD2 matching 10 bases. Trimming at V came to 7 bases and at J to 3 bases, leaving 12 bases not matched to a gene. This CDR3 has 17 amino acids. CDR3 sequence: CASINIGGLADYNEQFF. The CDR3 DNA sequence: TGTGCCAGCATAAACATCGGCGGACTAGCGGACTACAATGAGCAGTTCTTC.

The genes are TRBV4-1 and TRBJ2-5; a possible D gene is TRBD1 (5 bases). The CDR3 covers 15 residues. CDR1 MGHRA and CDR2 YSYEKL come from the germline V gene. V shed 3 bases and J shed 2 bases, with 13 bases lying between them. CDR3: CASSQMGKGQETQYF. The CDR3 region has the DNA TGCGCCAGCAGCCAGATGGGAAAGGGGCAAGAGACCCAGTACTTC.

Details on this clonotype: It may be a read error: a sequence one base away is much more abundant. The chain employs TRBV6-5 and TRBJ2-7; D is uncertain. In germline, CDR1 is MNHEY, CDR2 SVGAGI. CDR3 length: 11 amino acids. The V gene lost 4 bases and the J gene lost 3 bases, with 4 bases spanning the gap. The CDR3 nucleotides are TGTGCCAGCAGTTCCTACTACGAGCAGTACTTC. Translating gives CASSSYYEQYF.

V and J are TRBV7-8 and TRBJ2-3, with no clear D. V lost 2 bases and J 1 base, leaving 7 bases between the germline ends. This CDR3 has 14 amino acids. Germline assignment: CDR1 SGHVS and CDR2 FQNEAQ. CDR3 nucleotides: TGTGCCAGCAGCTTATTGGTGGGCACAGATACGCAGTATTTT. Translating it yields CASSLLVGTDTQYF.

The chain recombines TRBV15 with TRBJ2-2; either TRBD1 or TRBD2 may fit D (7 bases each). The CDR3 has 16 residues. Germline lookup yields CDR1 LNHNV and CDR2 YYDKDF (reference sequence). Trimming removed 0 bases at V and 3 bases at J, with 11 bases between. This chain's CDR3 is CATSRDRGGYTGELFF. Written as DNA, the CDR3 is TGTGCCACCAGCAGAGACAGGGGGGGGTACACCGGGGAGCTGTTTTTT.

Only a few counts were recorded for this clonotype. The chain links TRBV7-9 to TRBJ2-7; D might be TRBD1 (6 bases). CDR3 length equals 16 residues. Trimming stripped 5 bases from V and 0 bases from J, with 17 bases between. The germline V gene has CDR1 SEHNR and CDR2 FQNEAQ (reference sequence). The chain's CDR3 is CASSGRQALSSYEQYF. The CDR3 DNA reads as TGTGCCAGCAGCGGCAGACAGGCCCTGAGCTCCTACGAGCAGTACTTC.

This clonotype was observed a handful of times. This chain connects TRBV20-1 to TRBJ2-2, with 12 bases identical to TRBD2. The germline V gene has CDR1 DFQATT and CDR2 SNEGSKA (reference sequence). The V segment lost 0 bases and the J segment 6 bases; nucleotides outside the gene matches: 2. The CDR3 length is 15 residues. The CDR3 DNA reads TGCAGTGCTAGAGATCGACTAGCGGGAGCCGGGGAGCTGTTTTTT. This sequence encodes CSARDRLAGAGELFF.

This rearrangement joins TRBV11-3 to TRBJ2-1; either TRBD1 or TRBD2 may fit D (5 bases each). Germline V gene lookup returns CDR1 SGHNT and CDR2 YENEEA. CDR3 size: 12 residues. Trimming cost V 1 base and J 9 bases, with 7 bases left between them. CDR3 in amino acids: CASSLGGREQFF. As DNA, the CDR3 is TGTGCCAGCAGCTTAGGGGGACGTGAGCAGTTCTTC. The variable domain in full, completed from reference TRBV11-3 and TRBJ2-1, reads EAGVVQSPRYKIIEKKQPVAFWCNPISGHNTLYWYLQNLGQGPELLIRYENEEAVDDSQLPKDRFSAERLKGVDSTLKIQPAELGDSAVYLCASSLGGREQFFGPGTRLTVL.

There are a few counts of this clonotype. CDR3 loop: CSVKGDDGYTF. CDR3 DNA: TGCAGCGTGAAAGGGGACGATGGCTACACCTTC. The chain couples TRBV29-1 to TRBJ1-2, with a weak D call TRBD1 (5 bases). The V gene lost 6 bases and the J gene lost 6 bases, with 11 bases spanning the gap. This CDR3 comprises 11 residues. Per the germline V gene, CDR1 is SQVTM and CDR2 is ANQGSEA.

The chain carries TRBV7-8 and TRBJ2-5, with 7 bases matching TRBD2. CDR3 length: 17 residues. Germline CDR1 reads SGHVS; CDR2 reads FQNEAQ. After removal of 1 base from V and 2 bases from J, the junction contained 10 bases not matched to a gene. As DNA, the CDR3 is TGTGCCAGCAGCTTAGGTTTTCGAGCGGGGTTACAAGAGACCCAGTACTTC. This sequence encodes CASSLGFRAGLQETQYF.

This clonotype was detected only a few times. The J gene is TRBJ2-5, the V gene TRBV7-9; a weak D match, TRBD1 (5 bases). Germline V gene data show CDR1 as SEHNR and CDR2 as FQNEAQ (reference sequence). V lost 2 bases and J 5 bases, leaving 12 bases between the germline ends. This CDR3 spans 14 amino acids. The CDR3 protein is CASSLYQGRETQYF. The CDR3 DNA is TGTGCCAGCAGCTTATACCAGGGCCGGGAGACCCAGTACTTC.

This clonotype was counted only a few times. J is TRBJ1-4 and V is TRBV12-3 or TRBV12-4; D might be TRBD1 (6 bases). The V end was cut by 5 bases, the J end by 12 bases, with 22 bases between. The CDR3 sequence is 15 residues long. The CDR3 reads CASSPGFGGRIELFF. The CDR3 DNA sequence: TGTGCCAGCAGTCCCGGTTTCGGGGGGCGTATAGAACTGTTTTTT.